What follows describes a single T cell receptor (beta chain). V lost 3 bases, J lost 4 bases, and 6 bases stayed unmatched. The CDR3 spans 16 residues. The germline V gene encodes CDR1 MDHEN and CDR2 SYDVKM. TCRdb called the RT-PCR reads again in MiXCR, with one record for every CDR3 protein. Of about 150,000 distinct CDR3 sequences listed, 30% to 45% were seen once; the top ten hold 50%. This sample is drawn from a study of patients and donors after allogeneic stem cell transplantation. The sequence came from a human donor who was either an allogeneic HSCT recipient or a stem cell or donor lymphocyte infusion donor (not recorded which). It is not recorded whose cells these are; they may come from a transplant donor. The chain uses TRBV28 and TRBJ2-3; 11 nucleotides line up with TRBD2. The sequenced sample was blood, either unsorted or a sorted T cell fraction (not recorded which). CDR3 DNA sequence: TGTGCCAGCAGTTTGGATAGCGGGGGGGCCCCAGATACGCAGTATTTT. Protein product: CASSLDSGGAPDTQYF.